The sequence of this TCR beta chain was determined in a study of tumor-infiltrating lymphocytes in primary liver carcinoma. At the level of the study: Tissue type made little difference to sample yields of roughly 3.65 to 8 million productive TCRbeta reads.

Extraction of RNA together with DNA used about 18-31 mg of unsorted bulk tissue. For this clonotype: Its ends do not fully match the called genes, so a read error is possible.

Total RNA (roughly 530 ng) served as template for TCR beta cDNA synthesis primed by a constant-region primer. Sequencing libraries for TCR beta derived from three nested multiplex PCR rounds that used slightly modified ARM-PCR. The first two PCR rounds, approximately 10 cycles each, used TRBV1-TRBV30 forward primers and a C-beta reverse primer. TCRdb reanalysed the multiplex PCR reads using MiXCR and keeps one entry per CDR3 protein. The table lists about 54,000 distinct CDR3 sequences, over 70% of them singletons. This CDR3 is built from 16 residues. The germline V gene encodes CDR1 MNHNS and CDR2 SASEGT.

V is TRBV6-1 and J is TRBJ1-1; 8 nucleotides line up with TRBD1. Sample: liver tumor tissue from sampling region 2. Subset given: tumor region T2, inferior pole. The source is a man aged 35-49 years with primary liver carcinoma and hepatitis B virus infection. This CDR3 reads CVSRELGGTGNTEAFF. In nucleotides, the CDR3 is TGTGTCAGCCGTGAATTGGGAGGGACAGGCAACACTGAAGCTTTCTTT.